The 22 T cell receptor beta chains below all came from one sample that was sequenced in a study of identical twins. TCRdb re-called the 5' RACE reads with MiXCR, one entry per CDR3 protein. The sample includes around 470,000 distinct CDR3 sequences, 12% to 15% seen only once; the top ten take about 0.52%. These data also formed part of another study, on yellow fever vaccine responses in identical twins.

Sequencing was done on a sample of CD4+ T cells sorted from blood. The source is a woman in her late teens or twenties in good health.

In its sample, this clonotype was seen a few times. V usage is TRBV5-1 and J usage is TRBJ1-4, with a weak D call TRBD1 (5 bases). The CDR3 spans 13 residues. In germline, CDR1 is SGHRS, CDR2 YFSETQ. V lost 5 bases, J lost 7 bases, and 12 bases lay in between. The CDR3 region has the DNA TGCGCCAGCAGTGGGGGTGCGGGTGAAAAACTGTTTTTT. Amino acid sequence: CASSGGAGEKLFF.

This clonotype showed up just a few times. In DNA, the CDR3 is TGTGCCAGCAGCCCACAGGGGGAGGTCTACAATGAGCAGTTCTTC. This sequence encodes CASSPQGEVYNEQFF. The chain has TRBV7-6 and TRBJ2-1; 8 bases are a match to TRBD1. This CDR3 region has 15 residues. After removal of 5 bases from V and 3 bases from J, the junction contained 6 bases not matched to a gene. CDR1 and CDR2 (germline): SGHVS, FNYEAQ. The variable domain in full, completed from reference TRBV7-6 and TRBJ2-1, reads GAGVSQSPRYKVTKRGQDVALRCDPISGHVSLYWYRQALGQGPEFLTYFNYEAQQDKSGLPNDRFSAERPEGSISTLTIQRTEQRDSAMYRCASSPQGEVYNEQFFGPGTRLTVL.

This clonotype was recorded at least ten times. The CDR3 spells CASRGTGENTEAFF. The CDR3 nucleotides read TGTGCCAGCCGAGGGACAGGGGAGAACACTGAAGCTTTCTTT. The chain employs TRBV28 and TRBJ1-1; 10 positions agree with TRBD1. The CDR3 has 14 residues. V lost 8 bases to trimming and J lost 1 base; unmatched junction nucleotides: 4. Germline V gene lookup returns CDR1 MDHEN and CDR2 SYDVKM.

The table lists this clonotype with many counts. This rearrangement joins TRBV12-3 or TRBV12-4 to TRBJ1-2, with 9 bases identical to TRBD1. The CDR3 has 16 amino acids. With 1 base clipped from V and 2 bases from J, the junction kept 5 bases outside the gene matches. Here the CDR3 reads CASSLEVGQGNYGYTF. DNA for the CDR3: TGTGCCAGCAGTTTAGAGGTTGGACAGGGGAACTATGGCTACACCTTC.

This clonotype turned up a few times. The V call is TRBV4-3, the J call TRBJ2-3; D possibly corresponds to TRBD2 (5 bases). The CDR3 sequence is 13 residues long. Germline V gene data show CDR1 as LGHNA and CDR2 as YSLEER. The V end was cut by 4 bases, the J end by 7 bases, with 12 bases between. The CDR3 DNA reads as TGCGCCAGCAGCCCTACGGGATTAAATACGCAGTATTTT. This encodes CASSPTGLNTQYF.

This clonotype has a count of ten or more. This chain uses TRBV5-5 with TRBJ2-7; D perhaps matches TRBD1 (6 bases). The CDR3 is made up of 14 amino acids. Trimming pared 4 bases from V and 0 bases from J, leaving 11 bases between. Germline V CDR1 and CDR2: SGHKS, YYEKEE (reference sequence). For the CDR3, the DNA is TGTGCCAGCAGCCGACCGACAGGCTCCTACGAGCAGTACTTC. Encoded protein: CASSRPTGSYEQYF.

This clonotype was found a few times. The V gene is TRBV10-1, the J gene TRBJ2-7; D gene uncertain. Germline V gives CDR1 WNHNN, CDR2 SYGVQD (reference sequence). The CDR3 totals 13 residues. The V and J ends lost 3 bases and 0 bases respectively, with 6 bases between them. Written as DNA, the CDR3 is TGCGCCAGCAGTGATAGACGCTCCTACGAGCAGTACTTC. As protein: CASSDRRSYEQYF.

The J gene is TRBJ1-2, the V gene TRBV3-1, with D unclear. The V gene's germline CDR1 is LGHDT and CDR2 YNNKEL (reference sequence). V was pared by 0 bases and J by 4 bases, with 9 bases between. This CDR3 is built from 14 residues. The CDR3 sequence: CASSQDRGLYGYTF. The CDR3 bases are TGTGCCAGCAGCCAAGATCGGGGTCTCTATGGCTACACCTTC.

This chain links TRBV3-1 with TRBJ2-4, with 8 bases aligning to TRBD1. Germline V gene data show CDR1 as LGHDT and CDR2 as YNNKEL (reference sequence). This CDR3 spans 13 amino acids. V lost 3 bases to trimming and J lost 9 bases; unmatched junction nucleotides: 4. CDR3: CASSQDRVSIQYF. CDR3 bases: TGTGCCAGCAGCCAGGACAGGGTGAGCATTCAGTACTTC.

The chain is built from TRBV28 and TRBJ2-2, with 7 nucleotides matching TRBD2. Trimming took 8 bases from V and 6 from J; bases not matched to a gene: 12. The germline V gene has CDR1 MDHEN and CDR2 SYDVKM. The CDR3 covers 15 residues. CDR3 nucleotide sequence: TGTGCCAGCGGGGGAGGGTCCCCAAATCCCGGGGAGCTGTTTTTT. Translated: CASGGGSPNPGELFF. The whole variable domain, remainder taken from reference TRBV28 and TRBJ2-2, is DVKVTQSSRYLVKRTGEKVFLECVQDMDHENMFWYRQDPGLGLRLIYFSYDVKMKEKGDIPEGYSVSREKKERFSLILESASTNQTSMYLCASGGGSPNPGELFFGEGSRLTVL.

Only a few counts were recorded for this clonotype. J is TRBJ2-2 and V is TRBV5-6; tentatively, D is TRBD2 (5 bases). CDR3 length: 14 amino acids. Trimming pared 5 bases from V and 6 bases from J, leaving 14 bases between. The germline V gene encodes CDR1 SGHDT and CDR2 YYEEEE. In DNA form, the CDR3 reads TGTGCCAGCAGACCCGCTACTAGGCCCGGGGAGCTGTTTTTT. Amino acids: CASRPATRPGELFF. Using reference TRBV5-6 and TRBJ2-2 for the parts outside the CDR3, the full variable domain is DAGVTQSPTHLIKTRGQQVTLRCSPKSGHDTVSWYQQALGQGPQFIFQYYEEEERQRGNFPDRFSGHQFPNYSSELNVNALLLGDSALYLCASRPATRPGELFFGEGSRLTVL.

The CDR3 loop is CASSSRLGLAAYNEQFF. CDR3 sequence (DNA): TGTGCCAGCAGTTCCCGACTCGGACTAGCGGCGTACAATGAGCAGTTCTTC. V gene TRBV12-3 or TRBV12-4 combines with J gene TRBJ2-1; 10 bases fit TRBD2. V lost 4 bases and J lost 4; bases outside the gene matches: 10. The length of the CDR3 is 17 residues.

This clonotype occurred many times. V gene TRBV7-8 combines with J gene TRBJ2-2; the D is unclear. The V end was cut by 6 bases, the J end by 1 base, with 12 bases between. The CDR3 covers 15 residues. Germline loops: CDR1 SGHVS, CDR2 FQNEAQ. The CDR3: CASRAAPLNTGELFF. The DNA for the CDR3 is TGTGCCAGCAGGGCGGCACCTTTGAACACCGGGGAGCTGTTTTTT.

This clonotype was seen only a few times. This chain connects TRBV6-5 to TRBJ2-3; D is unclear. The ends were cut back, 2 bases at V and 2 bases at J, with 8 bases in the middle. The CDR3 is made up of 14 amino acids. Germline values: CDR1 MNHEY, CDR2 SVGAGI. The CDR3: CASSYGLITDTQYF. In nucleotides, the CDR3 is TGTGCCAGCAGTTACGGGCTAATCACAGATACGCAGTATTTT.

The chain employs TRBV29-1 and TRBJ2-2; D is perhaps TRBD2 (5 bases). Germline loops: CDR1 SQVTM, CDR2 ANQGSEA. The V and J ends lost 7 bases and 3 bases respectively, with 15 bases between them. The CDR3 has 14 amino acids. The CDR3 loop reads CSAPGQDYTGELFF. CDR3 sequence (DNA): TGCAGCGCTCCGGGTCAGGACTACACCGGGGAGCTGTTTTTT.

The gene calls are TRBV7-2 and TRBJ2-2; D gene uncertain. This CDR3 has 14 residues. V lost 1 base and J lost 1, with 4 bases in between. The germline V gene has CDR1 SGHTA and CDR2 FQGNSA. The CDR3 DNA is TGTGCCAGCAGCTTAGGGTGGAACACCGGGGAGCTGTTTTTT. This translates into CASSLGWNTGELFF.

There are a few counts of this clonotype. The chain recombines TRBV20-1 with TRBJ2-3, with D unresolved. Trimming took 6 bases from V and 6 from J, leaving 16 bases between them. The CDR3 loop spans 13 amino acids. The germline gives CDR1 DFQATT, CDR2 SNEGSKA (reference sequence). The CDR3 DNA is TGCAGTGCCTTAGAGACGGGCTCCGATACGCAGTATTTT. Its translation: CSALETGSDTQYF.

This rearrangement joins TRBV9 to TRBJ2-7, with TRBD2 matching over 13 bases. Unmatched junction bases numbered 12, after V lost 4 bases and J lost 2 bases. The germline V gene encodes CDR1 SGDLS and CDR2 YYNGEE. The CDR3 runs 18 residues. The DNA for the CDR3 is TGTGCCAGCAGCCGAGGACGACTAGCGGGGGGCCCCACCTACGAGCAGTACTTC. This translates into CASSRGRLAGGPTYEQYF.

The chain employs TRBV5-5 and TRBJ2-7; D is perhaps TRBD1 (6 bases). The CDR3 covers 15 residues. Trimming removed 4 bases from V and 5 bases from J, with 19 bases in between. From germline, CDR1 is SGHKS and CDR2 YYEKEE (reference sequence). CDR3 region: CASSATGIPPHEQYF. The CDR3 DNA sequence: TGTGCCAGCAGCGCTACAGGGATTCCCCCCCACGAGCAGTACTTC.

The CDR3 DNA is TGTGCCAGCAGTTTTTGGGGGGCCGGGCCCTCCTACGAGCAGTACTTC. Its protein product is CASSFWGAGPSYEQYF. The chain couples TRBV12-3 or TRBV12-4 to TRBJ2-7; TRBD1 or TRBD2 may be the D gene (6 bases each). V dropped 3 bases and J dropped 0 bases, with 15 bases sitting between them. The CDR3 sequence is 16 residues long.

This rearrangement joins TRBV28 to TRBJ2-7; 11 nucleotides line up with TRBD1. Germline-derived CDR1 and CDR2 are MDHEN and SYDVKM. Trimming cost V 2 bases and J 4 bases; bases outside gene matches: 10. The CDR3 totals 17 residues. Here the CDR3 DNA reads TGTGCCAGCAGTTTAATTGGGGACAGGGGGTTTCCTTACGAGCAGTACTTC. This encodes CASSLIGDRGFPYEQYF.

The chain links TRBV7-9 to TRBJ2-2; 8 positions match TRBD1. Germline V gives CDR1 SEHNR, CDR2 FQNEAQ (reference sequence). This CDR3 contains 16 residues. V trimming: 5 bases; J trimming: 7 bases; junction bases outside the gene matches: 12. The CDR3 nucleotides read TGTGCCAGCAGCCCGTGGACAGGGCTGCGCGTCGGGGAGCTGTTTTTT. This encodes CASSPWTGLRVGELFF.